The 20 T cell receptor beta chains given below trace back to one sample, sequenced in a study of T cell responses to AZD1222 COVID-19 vaccine. Profiled with immunoSEQ multiplex PCR; TCRdb holds only in-frame clones, not every one. The repertoire has more than 95,000 clones, roughly 91% of them found once; the top ten carry about 5%. Sequencing was performed on peripheral blood, taken on day 0 of AZD1222 vaccination. These receptors all come from an adult in good health.

This clone showed up just once. The genes are TRBV7-9 and TRBJ2-3, with 12 bases that match TRBD2. Germline CDR1 and CDR2: SEHNR and FQNEAQ (reference sequence). After removal of 1 base from V and 7 bases from J, the junction contained 9 bases not matched to a gene. The CDR3 has 17 amino acids. The CDR3 DNA reads as TGTGCCAGCAGCTTAGTGACTAGCGGGGGCCTCACGAATACGCAGTATTTT. Residues: CASSLVTSGGLTNTQYF.

The count of this clone is one. The V and J genes are TRBV11-1 and TRBJ1-5; 8 positions match TRBD1. The germline CDR1 and CDR2 sequences are SGHAT and FQDESV (reference sequence). This CDR3 is 15 amino acids long. The junction had 9 bases not matched to a gene; V was cut back by 5 bases and J by 6 bases. The DNA for the CDR3 is TGTGCCAGCAGCCTAGACGGGACAGGCCGTCAGCCCCAGCATTTT. Its protein is CASSLDGTGRQPQHF. Together with reference TRBV11-1 and TRBJ1-5, the CDR3 gives the full variable domain: EAEVAQSPRYKITEKSQAVAFWCDPISGHATLYWYRQILGQGPELLVQFQDESVVDDSQLPKDRFSAERLKGVDSTLKIQPAELGDSAMYLCASSLDGTGRQPQHFGDGTRLSIL.

The V and J genes are TRBV2 and TRBJ1-4; D gene ambiguous. The germline V gene has CDR1 SNHLY and CDR2 FYNNEI. The germline V and J ends were trimmed by 3 bases and 4 bases, with 9 bases remaining between them. There are 14 residues in the CDR3. CDR3 nucleotide sequence: TGTGCCAGCAGTGATGGGTCGGGTAATGAAAAACTGTTTTTT. It is translated as CASSDGSGNEKLFF.

The rearrangement links TRBV5-1 to TRBJ2-2; D not certain. From germline, CDR1 is SGHRS and CDR2 YFSETQ. The CDR3 sequence is 14 residues long. The V gene lost 7 bases and the J gene lost 7 bases, with 17 bases spanning the gap. CDR3 sequence reads: CASCIARNGGELFF. In nucleotides, the CDR3 is TGCGCCAGCTGCATTGCCCGGAATGGCGGGGAGCTGTTTTTT.

This rearrangement joins TRBV4-1 to TRBJ2-5; D remains unclear. This CDR3 spans 16 amino acids. The V and J ends lost 1 base and 0 bases respectively, with 12 bases between them. Germline loops: CDR1 MGHRA, CDR2 YSYEKL. The CDR3 coding sequence is TGCGCCAGCAGCCAAGTCCCGGACGGGTACCAAGAGACCCAGTACTTC. Translation: CASSQVPDGYQETQYF.

The genes are TRBV27 and TRBJ2-7; 8 nucleotides agree with TRBD1. Germline trimming cut 4 bases from V and 3 bases from J; bases unmatched to any gene: 8. Germline loops: CDR1 MNHEY, CDR2 SMNVEV (reference sequence). The CDR3 extends over 15 amino acids. The CDR3 bases are TGTGCCAGCAGTTCCGCCTTTACAGGGGGCTACGAGCAGTACTTC. Its protein is CASSSAFTGGYEQYF.

The chain combines TRBV5-4 with TRBJ1-1; maybe TRBD1 (5 bases). CDR3 size: 13 residues. Germline V gene sequence: CDR1 SGHNT, CDR2 YYREEE (reference sequence). V was clipped by 1 base and J by 5 bases, with 9 bases between them. This CDR3 is CASSLWGPTEAFF. As DNA, the CDR3 is TGTGCCAGCAGCTTGTGGGGCCCTACTGAAGCTTTCTTT.

The chain couples TRBV10-2 to TRBJ1-2; 8 bases map to TRBD1. Germline V gene lookup returns CDR1 WSHSY and CDR2 SAAADI. V was pared by 2 bases and J by 7 bases, with 6 bases of the junction left unmatched. The CDR3 consists of 14 residues. The CDR3: CASSEGRGPGGYTF. The CDR3 coding sequence is TGCGCCAGCAGTGAGGGCAGGGGGCCGGGTGGCTACACCTTC.

The V call is TRBV6-6, the J call TRBJ1-5; D is uncertain. Germline V gives CDR1 MNHNY, CDR2 SVGAGI (reference sequence). Trimming removed 6 bases at V and 9 bases at J, with 21 bases between. CDR3 size: 15 residues. The CDR3 region is CASRLTSSAGRPQHF. In nucleotides, the CDR3 is TGTGCCAGCAGGTTGACATCATCGGCCGGGCGGCCCCAGCATTTT.

The rearrangement joins TRBV7-2 to TRBJ2-1; 7 bases match TRBD2. The V and J ends lost 1 base and 10 bases, in that order; junction bases with no gene match: 16. The V gene's germline CDR1 is SGHTA and CDR2 FQGNSA. The CDR3 covers 17 residues. For the CDR3, the DNA is TGTGCCAGCAGCTTAGTGACCGGGGACTATAGGAAAAAGGAGCAGTTCTTC. Translating it yields CASSLVTGDYRKKEQFF.

V gene TRBV12-3 or TRBV12-4 combines with J gene TRBJ2-7; tentative D call: TRBD2 (5 bases). V was shortened by 6 bases and J by 7 bases, with 13 bases between the two germline ends. The CDR3 consists of 12 residues. The CDR3 coding sequence is TGTGCCAGCAGCCGACTTCCGGGGGAGCAGTACTTC. Its translation is CASSRLPGEQYF.

This clone was observed at least ten times. CDR3 residues: CASSQDRGGPDTQYF. The CDR3 DNA reads TGTGCCAGCAGCCAAGATCGGGGGGGCCCAGATACGCAGTATTTT. This sequence joins TRBV4-2 and TRBJ2-3; 8 nucleotides match TRBD2. CDR1 and CDR2 from the germline V gene are LGHNA and YNFKEQ. V gave up 0 bases and J gave up 4 bases; unmatched junction bases: 3. The CDR3 is 15 residues long.

The gene calls are TRBV10-1 and TRBJ1-2; 7 bases fit TRBD1. After removal of 5 bases from V and 2 bases from J, the junction contained 2 bases not matched to a gene. The length of the CDR3 is 13 residues. The V gene's germline CDR1 is WNHNN and CDR2 SYGVQD (reference sequence). CDR3 DNA sequence: TGCGCCAGCAGTTCGGGACAGAACTATGGCTACACCTTC. Translation: CASSSGQNYGYTF.

This chain links TRBV30 with TRBJ1-1, with TRBD1 matching over 7 bases. Germline V gene sequence: CDR1 GTSNPN, CDR2 SVGIG (reference sequence). The CDR3 sequence is 12 residues long. With 4 bases clipped from V and 4 bases from J, the junction kept 3 bases outside the gene matches. This CDR3 is CAWNRGPTEAFF. Written as DNA, the CDR3 is TGTGCCTGGAACAGGGGCCCCACTGAAGCTTTCTTT. The complete variable domain, with remaining parts taken from reference TRBV30 and TRBJ1-1, reads SQTIHQWPATLVQPVGSPLSLECTVEGTSNPNLYWYRQAAGRGLQLLFYSVGIGQISSEVPQNLSASRPQDRQFILSSKKLLLSDSGFYLCAWNRGPTEAFFGQGTRLTVV.

The rearrangement joins TRBV4-2 to TRBJ2-1; 7 bases fit TRBD2. This CDR3 region has 17 residues. Germline assignment: CDR1 LGHNA and CDR2 YNFKEQ. Germline trimming cut 0 bases from V and 0 bases from J; bases unmatched to any gene: 5. In DNA form, the CDR3 reads TGTGCCAGCAGCCAAGATTATTGGGGGGGCTCCTACAATGAGCAGTTCTTC. Its translation: CASSQDYWGGSYNEQFF.

The chain has TRBV2 and TRBJ1-3; 7 nucleotides align to TRBD1. The CDR3 length is 15 residues. Germline CDR1 is SNHLY and CDR2 is FYNNEI. V shed 5 bases and J 4 bases; nucleotides not matched to a gene: 8. The CDR3 is CASSPTGAQGNTIYF. CDR3 sequence (DNA): TGTGCCAGCAGTCCTACAGGGGCGCAAGGAAACACCATATATTTT.

The chain couples TRBV27 to TRBJ2-7; D is uncertain. The CDR3 is 13 amino acids. Trimming pared 6 bases from V and 0 bases from J, leaving 9 bases between. Looked up from germline, CDR1 is MNHEY and CDR2 is SMNVEV (reference sequence). CDR3 coding DNA: TGTGCCAGCAGATCTACAGCCTCCTACGAGCAGTACTTC. This codes for CASRSTASYEQYF.

The chain is built from TRBV3-1 (or the pseudogene TRBV3-2) and TRBJ2-5, with D perhaps TRBD1 or TRBD2 (5 bases each). V was shortened by 3 bases and J by 0 bases, with 5 bases between the two germline ends. CDR1 is LGHDT and CDR2 is YNNKEL in the germline V gene (reference sequence). The CDR3 sequence is 13 residues long. The CDR3 bases are TGTGCCAGCAGCCAGGGACACCAAGAGACCCAGTACTTC. It specifies CASSQGHQETQYF.

A single count supports this clone. V and J are TRBV5-1 and TRBJ2-2; 8 bases are shared with TRBD2. The V and J ends lost 3 bases and 6 bases, in that order; junction bases with no gene match: 7. CDR3 length: 15 residues. Per germline, CDR1 SGHRS and CDR2 YFSETQ. CDR3 sequence (DNA): TGCGCCAGCAGCTCCCCGGGGGGGCCGGCCGGGGAGCTGTTTTTT. Amino acids: CASSSPGGPAGELFF.

V gene TRBV7-2 combines with J gene TRBJ1-2; 11 bases map to TRBD1. V lost 4 bases, J lost 4 bases, and 5 bases stayed unmatched. Germline CDR1 is SGHTA and CDR2 is FQGNSA. This CDR3 comprises 15 residues. This CDR3 is CASSSFGTGGYGYTF. The CDR3 DNA sequence: TGTGCCAGCAGCTCCTTCGGGACAGGGGGCTATGGCTACACCTTC.